The source of this TCR beta chain is a study of OX40 agonist ivuxolimab in advanced cancers. About the research overall: Patients received ivuxolimab, an agonistic anti-OX40 (CD134) antibody.

Trimming cost V 0 bases and J 3 bases, with 12 bases left between them. The CDR3 extends over 16 amino acids. The germline CDR1 and CDR2 sequences are SGDLS and YYNGEE. A single count supports this clone. The repertoire was sequenced with immunoSEQ multiplex PCR; TCRdb's copy has only in-frame clones and lacks some. The profile covers about 40,000 clones, with roughly 90% appearing a single time and roughly 9.8% taken by the ten largest. The rearrangement links TRBV9 to TRBJ2-2, with D tentatively TRBD1 (5 bases). This TCR was recovered from an adult with an advanced solid tumor such as melanoma, head and neck, liver or kidney cancer. The sample here was CD4+ or CD8+ T cells sorted from blood, taken in a trial of the OX40 agonist ivuxolimab. The CDR3 nucleotides read TGTGCCAGCAGCGTAGAGGCAGGGTGGGACACCGGGGAGCTGTTTTTT. Protein product: CASSVEAGWDTGELFF.